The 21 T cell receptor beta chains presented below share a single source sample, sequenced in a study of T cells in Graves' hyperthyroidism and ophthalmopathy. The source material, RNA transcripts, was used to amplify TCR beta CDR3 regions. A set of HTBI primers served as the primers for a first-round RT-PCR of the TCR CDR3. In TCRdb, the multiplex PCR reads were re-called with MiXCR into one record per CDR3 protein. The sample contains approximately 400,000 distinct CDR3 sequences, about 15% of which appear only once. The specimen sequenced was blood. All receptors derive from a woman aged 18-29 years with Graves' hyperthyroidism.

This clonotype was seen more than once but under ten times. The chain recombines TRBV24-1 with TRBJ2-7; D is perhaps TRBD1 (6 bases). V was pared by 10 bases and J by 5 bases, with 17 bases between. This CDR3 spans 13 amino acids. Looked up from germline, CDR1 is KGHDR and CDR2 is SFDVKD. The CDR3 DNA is TGTGCCACTAGGAGAGGGGGTGAGGACGAGCAGTACTTC. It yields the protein CATRRGGEDEQYF.

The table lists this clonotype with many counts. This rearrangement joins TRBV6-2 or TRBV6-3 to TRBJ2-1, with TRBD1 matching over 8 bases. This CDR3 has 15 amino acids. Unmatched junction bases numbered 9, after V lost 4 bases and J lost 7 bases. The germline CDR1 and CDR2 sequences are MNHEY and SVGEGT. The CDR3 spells CASSWGPDRANEQFF. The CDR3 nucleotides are TGTGCCAGCAGTTGGGGTCCGGACAGGGCTAATGAGCAGTTCTTC.

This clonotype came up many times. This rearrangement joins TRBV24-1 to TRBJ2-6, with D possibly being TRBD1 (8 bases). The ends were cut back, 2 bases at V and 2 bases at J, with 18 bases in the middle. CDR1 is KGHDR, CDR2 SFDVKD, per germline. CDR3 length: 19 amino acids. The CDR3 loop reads CATSDSNRGGVTGANVLTF. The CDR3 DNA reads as TGTGCCACCAGTGATTCCAACAGGGGGGGAGTGACTGGGGCCAACGTCCTGACTTTC.

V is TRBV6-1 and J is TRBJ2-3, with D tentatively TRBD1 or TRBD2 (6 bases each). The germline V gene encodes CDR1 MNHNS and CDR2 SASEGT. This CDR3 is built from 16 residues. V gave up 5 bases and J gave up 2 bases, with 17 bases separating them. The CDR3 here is CASSYGWGAATDTQYF. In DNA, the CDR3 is TGTGCCAGCAGTTATGGGTGGGGGGCGGCCACAGATACGCAGTATTTT.

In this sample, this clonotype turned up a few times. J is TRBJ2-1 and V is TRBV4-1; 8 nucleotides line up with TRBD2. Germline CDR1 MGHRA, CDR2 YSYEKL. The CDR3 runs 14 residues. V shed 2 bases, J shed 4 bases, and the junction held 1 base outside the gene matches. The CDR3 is CASSQREGYNEQFF. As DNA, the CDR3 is TGCGCCAGCAGCCAACGGGAGGGGTACAATGAGCAGTTCTTC.

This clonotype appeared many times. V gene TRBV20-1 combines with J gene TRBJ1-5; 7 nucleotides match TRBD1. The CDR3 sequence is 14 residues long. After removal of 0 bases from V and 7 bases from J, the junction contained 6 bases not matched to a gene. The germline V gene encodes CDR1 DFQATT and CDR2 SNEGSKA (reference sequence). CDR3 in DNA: TGCAGTGCTAGAGAACCGACAGGGATCCAGCCCCAGCATTTT. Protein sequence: CSAREPTGIQPQHF.

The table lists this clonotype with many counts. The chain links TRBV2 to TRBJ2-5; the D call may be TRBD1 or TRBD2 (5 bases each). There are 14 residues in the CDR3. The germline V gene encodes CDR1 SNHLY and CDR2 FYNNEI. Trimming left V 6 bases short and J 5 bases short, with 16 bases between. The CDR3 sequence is CASSASGAGETQYF. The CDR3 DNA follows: TGTGCCAGCAGCGCCTCCGGGGCAGGCGAGACCCAGTACTTC.

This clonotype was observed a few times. The CDR3 is CASSLSGAQPQHF. Here the CDR3 DNA reads TGTGCCAGCAGCTTATCCGGGGCCCAGCCCCAGCATTTT. The V call is TRBV11-2, the J call TRBJ1-5, with a possible D match to TRBD1 (5 bases). The V gene's germline CDR1 is SGHAT and CDR2 FQNNGV. The CDR3 has 13 amino acids. V dropped 2 bases and J dropped 7 bases, with 9 bases sitting between them.

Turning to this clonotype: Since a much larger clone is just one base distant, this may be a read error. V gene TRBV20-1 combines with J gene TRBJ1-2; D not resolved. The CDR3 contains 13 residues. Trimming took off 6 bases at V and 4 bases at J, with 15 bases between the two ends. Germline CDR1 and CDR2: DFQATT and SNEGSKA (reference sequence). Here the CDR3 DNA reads TGCAGTGCCTCGACCAGGACGCCCTATGGCTACACCTTC. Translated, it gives CSASTRTPYGYTF.

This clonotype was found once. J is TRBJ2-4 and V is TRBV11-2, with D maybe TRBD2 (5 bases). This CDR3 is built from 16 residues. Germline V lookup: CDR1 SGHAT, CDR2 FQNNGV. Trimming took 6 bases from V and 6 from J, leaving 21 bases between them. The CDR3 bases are TGTGCCAGCAGATTGCCTAGCACGGGAATTGGAAACATTCAGTACTTC. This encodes CASRLPSTGIGNIQYF.

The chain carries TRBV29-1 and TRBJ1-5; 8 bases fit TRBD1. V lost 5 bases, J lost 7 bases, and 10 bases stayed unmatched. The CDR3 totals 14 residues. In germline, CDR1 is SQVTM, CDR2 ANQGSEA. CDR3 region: CSVSDRARGQPQHF. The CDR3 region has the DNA TGCAGCGTTTCGGACAGGGCCCGCGGCCAGCCCCAGCATTTT.

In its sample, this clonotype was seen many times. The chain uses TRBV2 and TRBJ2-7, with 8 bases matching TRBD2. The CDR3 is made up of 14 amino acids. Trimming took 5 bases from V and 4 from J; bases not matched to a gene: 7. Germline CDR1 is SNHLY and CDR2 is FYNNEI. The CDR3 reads CASSTGGNRYEQYF. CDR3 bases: TGTGCCAGCAGTACGGGAGGGAATCGTTACGAGCAGTACTTC.

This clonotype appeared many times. As DNA, the CDR3 is TGTGCCAGCAGCGGAGGACAGGTTGAAAAACTGTTTTTT. Amino acids: CASSGGQVEKLFF. This sequence joins TRBV2 and TRBJ1-4, with 7 bases identical to TRBD1. This CDR3 region has 13 residues. The V gene's germline CDR1 is SNHLY and CDR2 FYNNEI. Germline trimming cut 6 bases from V and 7 bases from J; bases unmatched to any gene: 5. The full variable domain, in which reference TRBV2 and TRBJ1-4 provide the parts outside the CDR3, is EPEVTQTPSHQVTQMGQEVILRCVPISNHLYFYWYRQILGQKVEFLVSFYNNEISEKSEIFDDQFSVERPDGSNFTLKIRSTKLEDSAMYFCASSGGQVEKLFFGSGTQLSVL.

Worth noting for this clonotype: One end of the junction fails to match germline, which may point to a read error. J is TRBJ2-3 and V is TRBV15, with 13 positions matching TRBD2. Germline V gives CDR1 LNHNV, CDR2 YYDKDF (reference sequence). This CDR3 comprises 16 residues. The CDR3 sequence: CATSRGLAGRSDMQYF. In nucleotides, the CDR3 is TGTGCCACCAGCAGGGGACTAGCGGGAAGATCAGATATGCAGTATTTT.

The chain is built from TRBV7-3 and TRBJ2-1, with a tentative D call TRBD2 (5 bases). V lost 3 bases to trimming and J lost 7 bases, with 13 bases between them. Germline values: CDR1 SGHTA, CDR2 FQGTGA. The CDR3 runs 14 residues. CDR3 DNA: TGTGCCAGCAGCTTTGACTCCCGCGGGAATGAGCAGTTCTTC. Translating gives CASSFDSRGNEQFF.

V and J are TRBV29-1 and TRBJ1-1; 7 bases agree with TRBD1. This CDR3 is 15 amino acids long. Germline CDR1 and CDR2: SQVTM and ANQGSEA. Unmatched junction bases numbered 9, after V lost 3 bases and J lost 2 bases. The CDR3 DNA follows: TGCAGCGTTGAGGAGTCCGGGACAGAAAACACTGAAGCTTTCTTT. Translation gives CSVEESGTENTEAFF.

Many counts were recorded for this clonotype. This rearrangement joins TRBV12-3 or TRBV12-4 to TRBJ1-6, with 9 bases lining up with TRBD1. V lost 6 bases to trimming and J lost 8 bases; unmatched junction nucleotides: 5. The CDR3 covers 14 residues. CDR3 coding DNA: TGTGCCAGCAGGCTGACAGGGGGAGATTCACCCCTCCACTTT. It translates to CASRLTGGDSPLHF.

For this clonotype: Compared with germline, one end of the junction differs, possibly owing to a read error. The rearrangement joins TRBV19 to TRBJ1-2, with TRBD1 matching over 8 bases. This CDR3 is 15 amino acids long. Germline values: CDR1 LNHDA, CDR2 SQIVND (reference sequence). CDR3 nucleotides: TGTGCCAGTACCGCAGACAGGGGCTATAACCATGGCTACACCTTC. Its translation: CASTADRGYNHGYTF.

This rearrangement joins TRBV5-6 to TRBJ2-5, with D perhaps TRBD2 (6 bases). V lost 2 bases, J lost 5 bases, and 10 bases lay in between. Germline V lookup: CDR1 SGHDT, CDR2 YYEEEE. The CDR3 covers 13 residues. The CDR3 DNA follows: TGTGCCAGCAGCTTTGATGCGGGGGAGACCCAGTACTTC. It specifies CASSFDAGETQYF. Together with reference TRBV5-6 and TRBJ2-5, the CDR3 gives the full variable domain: DAGVTQSPTHLIKTRGQQVTLRCSPKSGHDTVSWYQQALGQGPQFIFQYYEEEERQRGNFPDRFSGHQFPNYSSELNVNALLLGDSALYLCASSFDAGETQYFGPGTRLLVL.

This chain's CDR3 is CASSSGQRNYGYTF. The CDR3 region has the DNA TGTGCCAGTAGTTCAGGACAGCGGAACTATGGCTACACCTTC. V and J are TRBV19 and TRBJ1-2, with D tentatively TRBD1 (6 bases). This CDR3 is built from 14 residues. V lost 5 bases to trimming and J lost 2 bases, with 12 bases between them. Germline V gene data show CDR1 as LNHDA and CDR2 as SQIVND (reference sequence).

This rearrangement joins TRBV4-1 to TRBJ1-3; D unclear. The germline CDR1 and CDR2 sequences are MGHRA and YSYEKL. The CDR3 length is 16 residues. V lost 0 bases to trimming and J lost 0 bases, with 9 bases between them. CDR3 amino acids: CASSQDSGFSGNTIYF. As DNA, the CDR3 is TGCGCCAGCAGCCAAGATTCGGGATTCTCTGGAAACACCATATATTTT.